Included here is one T cell receptor (beta chain) sequence, with context. Its antigen is unidentified. The CDR3 extends over 13 amino acids. Trimming at V came to 3 bases and at J to 2 bases, leaving 3 bases not matched to a gene. Germline V lookup: CDR1 DFQATT, CDR2 SNEGSKA (reference sequence). The record originates from a study of blood T cells in healthy people across ages. Study results and limitations: When set beside aged donors, long-lived donors presented more naive CD4+ cells and higher diversity. Estimates based on one million T cells were treated as lower bounds.

Together with a sample-barcoded 5' primer, a J-beta primer mix was included in a second PCR lasting about 7 to 12 cycles. One entry per CDR3 protein results from TCRdb running MiXCR on the 5' RACE reads. The sample consists of some 710,000 distinct CDR3 sequences, 22% of them appearing once. This sequence joins TRBV20-1 and TRBJ1-2, with 7 bases lining up with TRBD1. The material sequenced was blood. The clonotype comes from a man between 70 and 80 years old in good health. In DNA, the CDR3 is TGCAGTGCTAGGATGACAGGGAACTATGGCTACACCTTC. It encodes CSARMTGNYGYTF.